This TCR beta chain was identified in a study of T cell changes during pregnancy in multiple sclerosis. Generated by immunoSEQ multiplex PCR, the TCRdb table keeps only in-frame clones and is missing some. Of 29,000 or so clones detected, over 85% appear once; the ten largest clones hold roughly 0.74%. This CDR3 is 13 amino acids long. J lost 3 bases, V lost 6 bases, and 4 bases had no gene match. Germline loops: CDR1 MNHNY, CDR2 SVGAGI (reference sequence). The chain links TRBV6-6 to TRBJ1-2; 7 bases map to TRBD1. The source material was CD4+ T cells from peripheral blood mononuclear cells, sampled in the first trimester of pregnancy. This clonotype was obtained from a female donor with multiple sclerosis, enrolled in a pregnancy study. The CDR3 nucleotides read TGTGCCAGCAGCTCCGGGACAGACTATGGCTACACCTTC. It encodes CASSSGTDYGYTF.